The present T cell receptor beta chain was sequenced within a study of T cell responses to AZD1222 COVID-19 vaccine. Study results and caveats: Across spike, vaccine-associated CD4 TCRs were found, dominant at 160-218 and 743-854. Reportedly, nearly half of unique spike TCRs recognized epitopes outside B.1.351/B.1.1.7 mutations. In a largely white British group with more females than males, clonal diversity was possibly underestimated.

With respect to this clone: The antigen is not known.

The CDR3 has 14 amino acids. Trimming removed 4 bases at V and 2 bases at J, with 12 bases between. Germline CDR1 is MNHEY and CDR2 is SMNVEV (reference sequence). The assay was immunoSEQ multiplex PCR, and TCRdb's table has in-frame clones only and misses some. The sample includes 95,000 to 130,000 clones, 87% of them seen just once. This receptor was identified in an adult in good health. The starting material was peripheral blood, obtained on day 0 of AZD1222 vaccination. The V call is TRBV27, the J call TRBJ2-7; D remains unclear. The CDR3 loop reads CASSSLSRPYEQYF. In DNA form, the CDR3 reads TGTGCCAGCAGTTCCCTCTCTAGACCCTACGAGCAGTACTTC.